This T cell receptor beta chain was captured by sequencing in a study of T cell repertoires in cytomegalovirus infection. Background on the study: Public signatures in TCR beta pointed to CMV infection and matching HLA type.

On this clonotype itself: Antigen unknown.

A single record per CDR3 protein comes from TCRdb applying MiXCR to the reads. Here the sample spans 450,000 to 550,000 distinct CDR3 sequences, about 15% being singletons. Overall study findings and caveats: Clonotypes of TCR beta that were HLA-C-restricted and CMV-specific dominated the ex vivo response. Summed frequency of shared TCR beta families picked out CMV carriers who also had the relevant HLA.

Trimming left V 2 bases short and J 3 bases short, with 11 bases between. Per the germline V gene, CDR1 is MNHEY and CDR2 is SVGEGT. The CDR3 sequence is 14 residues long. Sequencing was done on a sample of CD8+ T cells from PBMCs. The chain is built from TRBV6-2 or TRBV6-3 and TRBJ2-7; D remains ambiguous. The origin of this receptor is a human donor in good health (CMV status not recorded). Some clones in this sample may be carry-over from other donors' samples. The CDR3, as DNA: TGTGCCAGCAGTTACGTGGGTTCCGACTACGAGCAGTACTTC. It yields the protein CASSYVGSDYEQYF.